This T cell receptor beta chain appears in the sequencing data of a study of blood T cells in healthy people across ages. Germline CDR1 is SGHNT and CDR2 is YENEEA. The CDR3 is made up of 17 amino acids. With V trimmed by 0 bases and J by 5 bases, 10 bases remained unmatched. A second PCR of roughly 7 to 11 cycles used a sample-barcoded 5' primer and a J-beta primer mix. TCRdb re-called the 5' RACE reads with MiXCR, one entry per CDR3 protein. This table has 700,000 to 850,000 distinct CDR3 sequences, 53% appearing once. The study's findings and limits: The recorded TCR beta diversity per million T cells decreased in a roughly linear manner with age.

Concerning this clonotype itself: Its cognate antigen is unknown.

The sequencing input was blood. J is TRBJ2-3 and V is TRBV11-3; 8 bases align to TRBD1. This TCR derives from a man of 80 years or more in good health. In DNA, the CDR3 is TGTGCCAGCAGCTTAGATGGGGGCAGGGGGCTTGGAGATACGCAGTATTTT. It specifies CASSLDGGRGLGDTQYF.